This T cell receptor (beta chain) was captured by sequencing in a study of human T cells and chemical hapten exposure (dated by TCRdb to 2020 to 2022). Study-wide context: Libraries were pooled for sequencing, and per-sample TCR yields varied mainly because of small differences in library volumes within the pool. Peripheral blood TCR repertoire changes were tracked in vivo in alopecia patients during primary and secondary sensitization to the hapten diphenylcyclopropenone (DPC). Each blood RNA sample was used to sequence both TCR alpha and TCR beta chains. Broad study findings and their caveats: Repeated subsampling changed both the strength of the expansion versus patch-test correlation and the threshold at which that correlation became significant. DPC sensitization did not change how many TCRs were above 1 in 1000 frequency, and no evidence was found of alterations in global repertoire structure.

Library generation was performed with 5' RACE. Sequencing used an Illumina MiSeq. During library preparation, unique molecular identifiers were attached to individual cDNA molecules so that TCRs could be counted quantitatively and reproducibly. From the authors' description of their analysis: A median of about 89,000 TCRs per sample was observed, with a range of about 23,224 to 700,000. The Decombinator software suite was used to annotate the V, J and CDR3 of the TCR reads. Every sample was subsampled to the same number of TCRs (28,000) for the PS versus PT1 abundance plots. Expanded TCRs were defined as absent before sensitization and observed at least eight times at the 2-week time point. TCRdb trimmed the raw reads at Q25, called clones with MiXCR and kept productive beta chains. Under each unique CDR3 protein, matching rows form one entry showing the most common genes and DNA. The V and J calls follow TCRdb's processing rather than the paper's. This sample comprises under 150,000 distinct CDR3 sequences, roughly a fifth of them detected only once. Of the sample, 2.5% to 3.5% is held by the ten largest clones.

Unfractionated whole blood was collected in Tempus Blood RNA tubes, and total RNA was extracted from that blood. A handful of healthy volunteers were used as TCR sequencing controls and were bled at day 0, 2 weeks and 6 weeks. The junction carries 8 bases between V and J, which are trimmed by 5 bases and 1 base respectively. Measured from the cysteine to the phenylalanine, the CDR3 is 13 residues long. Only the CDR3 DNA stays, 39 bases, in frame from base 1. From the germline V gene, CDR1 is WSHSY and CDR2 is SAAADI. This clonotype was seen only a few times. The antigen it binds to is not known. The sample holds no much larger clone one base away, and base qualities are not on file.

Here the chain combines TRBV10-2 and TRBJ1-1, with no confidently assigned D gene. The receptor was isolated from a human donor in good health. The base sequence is TGCGCCAGCAGTTGGGTGTGGAACACTGAAGCTTTCTTT. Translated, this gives CASSWVWNTEAFF.